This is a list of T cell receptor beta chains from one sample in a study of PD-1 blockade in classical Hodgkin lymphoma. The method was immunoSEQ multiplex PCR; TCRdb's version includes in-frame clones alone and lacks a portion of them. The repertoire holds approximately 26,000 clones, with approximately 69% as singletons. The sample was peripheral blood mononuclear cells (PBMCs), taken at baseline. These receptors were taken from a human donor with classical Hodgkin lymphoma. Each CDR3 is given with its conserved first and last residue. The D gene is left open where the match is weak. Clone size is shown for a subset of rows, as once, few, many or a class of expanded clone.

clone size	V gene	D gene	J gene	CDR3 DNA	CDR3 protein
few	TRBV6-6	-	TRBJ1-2	TGTGCCAGCAGTTACTTTCCAGGGGCCTATGGCTACACCTTC	CASSYFPGAYGYTF
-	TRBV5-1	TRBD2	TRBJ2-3	TGCGCCAGCAGCATAGCGGGGGGCCGCACAGATACGCAGTATTTT	CASSIAGGRTDTQYF
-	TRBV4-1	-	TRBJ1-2	TGCGCCAGCAGCCAAGAGGGAAGCGGGACGGAAGGGAGCTTC	CASSQEGSGTEGSF
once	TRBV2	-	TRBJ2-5	TGTGCCAGCAGTCCGACTCAGGGGAAAGAGACCCAGTACTTC	CASSPTQGKETQYF
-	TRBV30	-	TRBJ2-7	TGTGCCTGGAGTCGGGGTTTGGGAGAGCAGTACTTC	CAWSRGLGEQYF
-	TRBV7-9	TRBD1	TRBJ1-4	TGTGCCAGCAGCTCCCGGGACAGGGGGCCGGGAGGTGAAAAACTGTTTTTT	CASSSRDRGPGGEKLFF
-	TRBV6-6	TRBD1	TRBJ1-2	TGTGCCAGCAAGGAATCCGGGACAGGGGCCTACTATGGCTACACCTTC	CASKESGTGAYYGYTF
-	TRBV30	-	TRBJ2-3	TGTGCCTGGAGTTCCGGACCCAGGGGAGATACGCAGTATTTT	CAWSSGPRGDTQYF
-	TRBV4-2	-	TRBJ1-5	TGTGCCAGCAGCCAGGCGACAGGTGAGGATCAGCCCCAGCATTTT	CASSQATGEDQPQHF
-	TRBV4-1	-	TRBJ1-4	TGCGCCAGCAGCCACATCGATGAAAAACTGTTTTTT	CASSHIDEKLFF
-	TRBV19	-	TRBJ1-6	TGTGCCAGTAGTATATCGCCACAGGCAATTAATTCACCCCTCCACTTT	CASSISPQAINSPLHF
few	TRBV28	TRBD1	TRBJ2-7	TGTGCCAGCAGTTTTTATCCCGGACAGGGCGGGTTCGACGAGCAGTACTTC	CASSFYPGQGGFDEQYF
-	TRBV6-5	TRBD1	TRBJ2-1	TGTGCCAGCAGTTACGCCCCGGGGACAGGGCGGTTCTTC	CASSYAPGTGRFF
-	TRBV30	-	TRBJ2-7	TGTGCCTCAAACACGGACGAGCAGTACTTC	CASNTDEQYF
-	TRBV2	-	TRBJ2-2	TGTGCCAGCAGCCCGCACCCCCGGGAGCTGTTTTTT	CASSPHPRELFF
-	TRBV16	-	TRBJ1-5	TGTGCCAGCAGCCACCCGGGGGATCAGCCCCAGCATTTT	CASSHPGDQPQHF
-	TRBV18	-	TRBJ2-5	TGTGCCAGCTCAGGCCTCCCCCAGGAGACCCAGTACTTC	CASSGLPQETQYF
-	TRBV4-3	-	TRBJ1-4	TGCGCCAGCAGCCAGAGCCGGGGCGGAGGGGCAACTAATGAAAAACTGTTTTTT	CASSQSRGGGATNEKLFF
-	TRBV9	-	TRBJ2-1	TGTGCCAGCAGCGTAGTTGCGACTTCTGAGCAGTTCTTC	CASSVVATSEQFF
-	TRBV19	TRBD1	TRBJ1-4	TGTGCCAGTAGTGGGGACAGGGCCACTAATGAAAAACTGTTTTTT	CASSGDRATNEKLFF
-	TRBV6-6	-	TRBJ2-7	TGTGCCAGCACCTACCGGAGTGGAAGCGGCGAGCAGTACTTC	CASTYRSGSGEQYF
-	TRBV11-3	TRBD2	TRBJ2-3	TGTGCCAGCAGCTCGGGACTAGGGAACGCAGATACGCAGTATTTT	CASSSGLGNADTQYF
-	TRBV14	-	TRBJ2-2	TGTGCCAGCAGCCAAGTCCGGGTTGACACCGGGGAGCTGTTTTTT	CASSQVRVDTGELFF
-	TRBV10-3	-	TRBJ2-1	TGTGCCATCAGTGTGGCCGACATTAGCTCCTACAATGAGCAGTTCTTC	CAISVADISSYNEQFF
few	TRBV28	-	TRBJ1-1	TGTGCCAGCAGTTTACCTGGGGTAAACACTGAAGCTTTCTTT	CASSLPGVNTEAFF
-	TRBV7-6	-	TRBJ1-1	TGTGCCAGCAGCTTAGAAGTCCAGGGGCGGACTGAAGCTTTCTTT	CASSLEVQGRTEAFF
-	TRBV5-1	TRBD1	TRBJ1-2	TGCGCCAGCAGCCCCCTGACAGGGGGCGGGGGCTATGGCTACACCTTC	CASSPLTGGGGYGYTF